The next 15 T cell receptor beta chains were all read from a single sample in a study of cytomegalovirus exposure and HLA in healthy donors. The PCR employed 60 Vbeta primers together with 13 Jbeta primers. Sequencing was performed with immunoSEQ multiplex PCR; in TCRdb, only in-frame clones are kept and a portion is missing. The sample shows 95,000 to 120,000 clones, roughly two thirds of them seen only once. The sequenced sample was PBMCs. Receptor source: a man aged 18 to 30 in good health and CMV-seropositive.

The chain has TRBV27 and TRBJ1-1; D uncertain. Trimming left V 4 bases short and J 10 bases short, with 19 bases between. In germline, CDR1 is MNHEY, CDR2 SMNVEV (reference sequence). The CDR3 is 14 amino acids. CDR3 DNA: TGTGCCAGCAGTTCAGCGGCCTCCAAAAGGGTAGCTTTCTTT. It yields the protein CASSSAASKRVAFF.

The rearrangement uses TRBV10-3 and TRBJ2-1, with no clear D. CDR1 ENHRY and CDR2 SYGVKD come from the germline V gene. Trimming stripped 0 bases from V and 4 bases from J, with 7 bases between. CDR3 length: 14 amino acids. CDR3: CAISESSEYNEQFF. In nucleotides, the CDR3 is TGTGCCATCAGTGAGTCATCAGAATACAATGAGCAGTTCTTC.

This chain connects TRBV2 to TRBJ1-2; TRBD1 matches 7 bases. Germline CDR1 and CDR2: SNHLY and FYNNEI. J gave up 2 bases and V 8 bases, and 8 bases lay outside the gene matches. CDR3 length: 14 amino acids. CDR3 DNA sequence: TGTGCCAGCGCGAGGGGGCGAGCGAACTATGGCTACACCTTC. Translated: CASARGRANYGYTF. The variable domain in full, with the rest retrieved from reference TRBV2 and TRBJ1-2, is EPEVTQTPSHQVTQMGQEVILRCVPISNHLYFYWYRQILGQKVEFLVSFYNNEISEKSEIFDDQFSVERPDGSNFTLKIRSTKLEDSAMYFCASARGRANYGYTFGSGTRLTVV.

V and J are TRBV6-5 and TRBJ1-3, with 9 bases aligning to TRBD1. CDR3 length equals 16 residues. CDR1 MNHEY and CDR2 SVGAGI come from the germline V gene. V was pared by 4 bases and J by 3 bases, with 7 bases of the junction left unmatched. CDR3 sequence (DNA): TGTGCCAGCAGTTCGTTACAGGGGGCGATTGGAAACACCATATATTTT. Amino acids: CASSSLQGAIGNTIYF.

The J gene is TRBJ2-2, the V gene TRBV11-2; 9 bases map to TRBD1. V shed 5 bases and J 4 bases; nucleotides not matched to a gene: 14. Germline CDR1 and CDR2: SGHAT and FQNNGV. This CDR3 has 18 amino acids. The chain's CDR3 is CASSVGTGYFRGTGELFF. As DNA, the CDR3 is TGTGCCAGCAGCGTAGGGACAGGGTATTTTAGGGGCACCGGGGAGCTGTTTTTT.

About this clone itself: The missing conserved phenylalanine or tryptophan at the end of this CDR3 makes a read error likely. The chain employs TRBV19 and TRBJ1-1; 7 bases agree with TRBD1. With 7 bases clipped from V and 0 bases from J, the junction kept 8 bases outside the gene matches. This CDR3 is 15 amino acids long. Germline V CDR1 and CDR2: LNHDA, SQIVND (reference sequence). CDR3: CASTRDSDMNTEAFL. As DNA, the CDR3 is TGTGCCAGTACCCGGGACAGCGATATGAACACTGAAGCTTTCCTT.

The V gene is TRBV5-6, the J gene TRBJ1-2; D unresolved. In germline, CDR1 is SGHDT, CDR2 YYEEEE. The CDR3 covers 15 residues. V was pared by 0 bases and J by 4 bases, with 13 bases between. The CDR3 DNA follows: TGTGCCAGCAGCTTGGCTACTCCTTCGATCTATGGCTACACCTTC. Encoded protein: CASSLATPSIYGYTF. Supplemented by reference TRBV5-6 and TRBJ1-2, the full variable domain reads DAGVTQSPTHLIKTRGQQVTLRCSPKSGHDTVSWYQQALGQGPQFIFQYYEEEERQRGNFPDRFSGHQFPNYSSELNVNALLLGDSALYLCASSLATPSIYGYTFGSGTRLTVV.

The chain uses TRBV7-9 and TRBJ2-7, with 7 bases matching TRBD1. The CDR3 consists of 13 residues. Per the germline V gene, CDR1 is SEHNR and CDR2 is FQNEAQ (reference sequence). V trimming: 6 bases; J trimming: 6 bases; junction bases outside the gene matches: 8. The chain's CDR3 is CASRKTDRAEQYF. DNA of the CDR3: TGTGCCAGCAGGAAAACTGACAGGGCCGAGCAGTACTTC.

V usage is TRBV30 and J usage is TRBJ1-2; 8 bases are shared with TRBD1. CDR3 length equals 11 residues. Unmatched junction bases numbered 6, after V lost 5 bases and J lost 10 bases. Germline CDR1 and CDR2: GTSNPN and SVGIG (reference sequence). DNA for the CDR3: TGTGCCTGGGCTGACAGGGGCACCTACACCTTC. It is translated as CAWADRGTYTF.

This clone has only one observation. The chain is built from TRBV30 and TRBJ1-2; 8 positions agree with TRBD1. Germline assignment: CDR1 GTSNPN and CDR2 SVGIG (reference sequence). The CDR3 runs to 12 residues. V lost 5 bases to trimming and J lost 4 bases; unmatched junction nucleotides: 3. CDR3 loop: CAWWTGSYGYTF. CDR3 nucleotides: TGTGCCTGGTGGACAGGGTCCTATGGCTACACCTTC.

This sequence joins TRBV5-1 and TRBJ2-3, with D possibly TRBD2 on 5 matching bases. CDR1 and CDR2 from the germline V gene are SGHRS and YFSETQ. Trimming took off 0 bases at V and 1 base at J, with 6 bases between the two ends. This CDR3 has 14 amino acids. This CDR3 reads CASSLAGGTDTQYF. In DNA, the CDR3 is TGCGCCAGCAGCTTGGCCGGGGGCACAGATACGCAGTATTTT.

The V and J genes are TRBV5-6 and TRBJ2-1, with 9 bases that match TRBD2. This CDR3 has 13 residues. Germline V CDR1 and CDR2: SGHDT, YYEEEE. V lost 5 bases, J lost 9 bases, and 6 bases stayed unmatched. The CDR3 nucleotides read TGTGCCAGCAGGCGGCGGGGGGGTGGTGAGCAGTTCTTC. Its protein product is CASRRRGGGEQFF. The whole variable domain, remainder taken from reference TRBV5-6 and TRBJ2-1, is DAGVTQSPTHLIKTRGQQVTLRCSPKSGHDTVSWYQQALGQGPQFIFQYYEEEERQRGNFPDRFSGHQFPNYSSELNVNALLLGDSALYLCASRRRGGGEQFFGPGTRLTVL.

The rearrangement joins TRBV5-1 to TRBJ2-5; 11 nucleotides agree with TRBD2. After removal of 0 bases from V and 4 bases from J, the junction contained 5 bases not matched to a gene. Germline-derived CDR1 and CDR2 are SGHRS and YFSETQ. The CDR3 spans 16 residues. This chain's CDR3 is CASSLVASGRRETQYF. CDR3 bases: TGCGCCAGCAGCTTGGTGGCTAGCGGGAGGAGAGAGACCCAGTACTTC.

The V and J genes are TRBV28 and TRBJ1-1; D possibly corresponds to TRBD1 (5 bases). CDR3 length: 13 residues. V lost 5 bases, J lost 4 bases, and 11 bases lay in between. Germline CDR1 and CDR2: MDHEN and SYDVKM. As DNA, the CDR3 is TGTGCCAGCAGTGGGGCGCTGGCCACTGAAGCTTTCTTT. Protein: CASSGALATEAFF.

This clone was counted only a few times. The chain carries TRBV5-4 and TRBJ1-1, with 9 bases matching TRBD1. The length of the CDR3 is 14 residues. Trimming removed 7 bases from V and 5 bases from J; junction bases left unmatched: 9. In germline, CDR1 is SGHNT, CDR2 YYREEE (reference sequence). CDR3: CASRTGEEKTEAFF. CDR3 bases: TGTGCCAGCCGGACAGGGGAAGAGAAGACTGAAGCTTTCTTT.